The source of this T cell receptor beta chain is a study of Graves' ophthalmopathy and Graves' hyperthyroidism. RNA transcripts were the template, and TCR beta CDR3 regions were amplified from them. After a first-round RT-PCR with HTBI primers, a second-round multiplex PCR was run. In TCRdb, the multiplex PCR reads were re-called with MiXCR into one record per CDR3 protein. This sample has about 400,000 distinct CDR3 sequences, with 21% found just once. The CDR3 has 13 residues. Trimming pared 4 bases from V and 4 bases from J, leaving 11 bases between. The germline V gene has CDR1 LNHDA and CDR2 SQIVND (reference sequence). This clonotype has ten or more counts.

The sequence derives from a woman aged 18-29 years with stable Graves' hyperthyroidism. The sequencing sample was made of peripheral blood. The gene calls are TRBV19 and TRBJ2-7; tentatively, D is TRBD2 (5 bases). The CDR3 DNA follows: TGTGCCAGTAGTACGGACGGGAATTACGAGCAGTACTTC. This encodes CASSTDGNYEQYF. The full variable domain, in which reference TRBV19 and TRBJ2-7 provide the parts outside the CDR3, is DGGITQSPKYLFRKEGQNVTLSCEQNLNHDAMYWYRQDPGQGLRLIYYSQIVNDFQKGDIAEGYSVSREKKESFPLTVTSAQKNPTAFYLCASSTDGNYEQYFGPGTRLTVT.